A selection of T cell receptor beta chains follows, all from one sample in a study of vaccination and CD4 T cells after COVID-19. TCRdb ran MiXCR on the PCR reads and lists one entry per CDR3 protein. The sample has over 15,000 distinct CDR3 sequences, about 46% seen once. For these receptors, no antigen is known. Here the sequenced sample was CD4+ T cells from blood, cultured in vitro, taken after SARS-CoV-2 vaccination. These receptors originate from a human donor who had recovered from COVID-19. Each CDR3 is given with its conserved first and last residue. D genes are given only for firm matches. Some rows have no size entry. The others give once, few or many, or a class for an expanded clone.

CDR3 length | D gene | clone size | J gene | V gene | CDR3 DNA | CDR3 protein
13 | . | . | TRBJ2-7 | TRBV11-2 | TGTGCCAGCAGCTTAAACAGAGAGTACGAGCAGTACTTC | CASSLNREYEQYF
10 | . | . | TRBJ2-1 | TRBV15 | TGTGCCACCAGCAGTCCGGGGACCCAGTTC | CATSSPGTQF
17 | TRBD2 | few | TRBJ2-5 | TRBV6-5 | TGTGCCAGCAGTTACTCGGCTAGCGGGAGGGCTGGCGAGACCCAGTACTTC | CASSYSASGRAGETQYF
16 | TRBD2 | . | TRBJ2-3 | TRBV7-2 | TGTGCCAGCAGCTTCCCTCAGCGGGAGGCAAGGGATACGCAGTATTTT | CASSFPQREARDTQYF
15 | . | few | TRBJ2-1 | TRBV6-2/TRBV6-3 | TGTGCCAGCAGTTACTCGGGAAACACCTACAATGAGCAGTTCTTC | CASSYSGNTYNEQFF
16 | . | . | TRBJ1-4 | TRBV15 | TGTGCCACCAGCAAGGCCCGGGCTCTAGGGAGGGAAAAACTGTTTTTT | CATSKARALGREKLFF
13 | . | . | TRBJ2-3 | TRBV20-1 | TGCAGTGCTAGAGATCGTGCCACAGATACGCAGTATTTT | CSARDRATDTQYF
17 | TRBD1 | few | TRBJ1-5 | TRBV19 | TGTGCCAGTAGTAATGATGACCGGGACAGAGTCAATCAGCCCCAGCATTTT | CASSNDDRDRVNQPQHF
14 | . | . | TRBJ2-6 | TRBV20-1 | TGCAGTGCTAGGTCTAGCCCTGGGGCCAACGTCCTGACTTTC | CSARSSPGANVLTF
11 | . | few | TRBJ2-2 | TRBV6-2/TRBV6-3 | TGTGCCAGCAGTTATAGAGGGGAGCTGTTTTTT | CASSYRGELFF
13 | TRBD1 | . | TRBJ1-4 | TRBV30 | TGTGCCTGGAGTGGGACAGGGGACGAAAAACTGTTTTTT | CAWSGTGDEKLFF
18 | TRBD2 | . | TRBJ2-7 | TRBV30 | TGTGCCTGGACTCCCTATCGGACTAGCGGGAGAAGGGCCTACGAGCAGTACTTC | CAWTPYRTSGRRAYEQYF
13 | . | . | TRBJ2-3 | TRBV6-1 | TGTGCCAGCCAGCGTGGGGCGGCAGATACGCAGTATTTT | CASQRGAADTQYF
13 | . | . | TRBJ2-1 | TRBV29-1 | TGCAGCGTTGAAAAAGGCGGAGACCGAACACAGTTCTTC | CSVEKGGDRTQFF
13 | . | . | TRBJ2-2 | TRBV10-3 | TGTGCCATCATGGGGAGCAACACCGGGGAGCTGTTTTTT | CAIMGSNTGELFF
15 | TRBD2 | few | TRBJ2-7 | TRBV6-1 | TGTGCCAGCCCACTCGGGAGGGCCGGATCCTACGAGCAGTACTTC | CASPLGRAGSYEQYF
14 | . | few | TRBJ1-3 | TRBV28 | TGTGCCACCTTACGGGGTACGGAAGGAAACACCATATATTTT | CATLRGTEGNTIYF
15 | TRBD1 | . | TRBJ2-2 | TRBV7-3 | TGTGCCAGCAGCTTAACGGGACAGGGAACCGGGGAGCTGTTTTTT | CASSLTGQGTGELFF
12 | . | few | TRBJ2-3 | TRBV6-1 | TGTGCCAGCAGTCGCCTAACAGATACGCAGTATTTT | CASSRLTDTQYF
16 | . | . | TRBJ1-3 | TRBV28 | TGTGCCAGCAGTTTAGGGGGAATGAACTCTGGAAACACCATATATTTT | CASSLGGMNSGNTIYF
15 | . | . | TRBJ2-2 | TRBV7-2 | TGTGCCAGCAGCCTATGGCCAGGGCTCACCGGGGAGCTGTTTTTT | CASSLWPGLTGELFF
15 | . | . | TRBJ2-4 | TRBV6-1 | TGTGCCAGCAGCCGGGCCTCATTAGCCAAAAACATTCAGTACTTC | CASSRASLAKNIQYF
17 | . | . | TRBJ2-2 | TRBV5-1 | TGCGCCAGCAGCCTCCGGGGGACGGGAACGAACACCGGGGAGCTGTTTTTT | CASSLRGTGTNTGELFF
20 | TRBD2 | few | TRBJ2-1 | TRBV6-1 | TGTGCCAGCAGGCGAGAGGGTCCAATGGTGGGACTAGCGGTCTACAATGAGCAGTTCTTC | CASRREGPMVGLAVYNEQFF
16 | TRBD2 | . | TRBJ2-3 | TRBV20-1 | TGCAGTGCTAGACCTGGACTAGCGGGGCCCACAGATACGCAGTATTTT | CSARPGLAGPTDTQYF
17 | TRBD1 | . | TRBJ1-1 | TRBV11-1 | TGTGCCAGCAGCCCCCTACCGGGACAGGGACCGAACACTGAAGCTTTCTTT | CASSPLPGQGPNTEAFF
13 | . | few | TRBJ2-3 | TRBV5-1 | TGCGCCAGCAGCTTGGCCCAAGGGGCCCTGCAGTATTTT | CASSLAQGALQYF
15 | TRBD1 | . | TRBJ1-6 | TRBV27 | TGTGCCAGCAGTTTATACAGGGGGAAGGATTCACCCCTCCACTTT | CASSLYRGKDSPLHF
16 | . | once | TRBJ1-4 | TRBV27 | TGTGCCAGCAGTTTAACAGGGATTGGCGGTAATGAAAAACTGTTTTTT | CASSLTGIGGNEKLFF
17 | . | few | TRBJ1-1 | TRBV7-8 | TGTGCCAGCAGCTTAGATCGGGGCCGAGGTATGAACACTGAAGCTTTCTTT | CASSLDRGRGMNTEAFF
14 | . | . | TRBJ2-1 | TRBV7-9 | TGTGCCAGCAGCTCAAACGGGGCAAATGTAGGGCAGTTCTTC | CASSSNGANVGQFF
15 | TRBD2 | . | TRBJ2-3 | TRBV20-1 | TGCAGTGCTAGAGTTGTACTAGCGGGAACAGATACGCAGTATTTT | CSARVVLAGTDTQYF
15 | . | few | TRBJ2-1 | TRBV18 | TGTGCCAGCTCACCCCGCAGGGGTATTAGTGATGAGCAGTTCTTC | CASSPRRGISDEQFF
13 | . | . | TRBJ2-7 | TRBV21-1 | TGTGCCAGCAGCCCTAGGACAAACTACGAGCAGTACTTC | CASSPRTNYEQYF
15 | . | . | TRBJ2-1 | TRBV28 | TGTGCCAGCAGTCCCCCCTTGCAGGGTTCGGGTGAGCAGTTCTTC | CASSPPLQGSGEQFF
15 | . | . | TRBJ1-1 | TRBV20-1 | TGCAGTGCTAGTTTAGCTTTGATTGGGAACACTGAAGCTTTCTTT | CSASLALIGNTEAFF
15 | TRBD2 | . | TRBJ2-7 | TRBV6-2/TRBV6-3 | TGTGCCAGCAGTGCGCCGGGACTAGCAACGCGGGAGCAGTACTTC | CASSAPGLATREQYF
16 | TRBD1 | . | TRBJ1-1 | TRBV5-1 | TGCGCCAGCAGCGCGACCCGTGGGACAGGGGGCACTGAAGCTTTCTTT | CASSATRGTGGTEAFF
15 | TRBD2 | . | TRBJ2-3 | TRBV7-2 | TGTGCCAGCAGCCCTCTAGCGGTTCACACAGATACGCAGTATTTT | CASSPLAVHTDTQYF
17 | . | few | TRBJ1-6 | TRBV10-3 | TGTGCCATCAGTGAGTCGGTCAGGAGCTCCTATAATTCACCCCTCCACTTT | CAISESVRSSYNSPLHF
14 | . | few | TRBJ1-1 | TRBV5-4 | TGTGCCAGCAGCTTGGGACAGGCGAACACTGAAGCTTTCTTT | CASSLGQANTEAFF
15 | . | . | TRBJ1-5 | TRBV20-1 | TGCAGTGCTAGAGAGGGGGGGGGCGAGGGTCAGCCCCAGCATTTT | CSAREGGGEGQPQHF
10 | . | few | TRBJ2-5 | TRBV6-2/TRBV6-3 | TGTGCCAGTGGCGTTGGAACCCAGTACTTC | CASGVGTQYF
16 | TRBD1 | . | TRBJ1-5 | TRBV19 | TGTGCCAGTAGGCTTTCCGGGACAGGGGGACATCAGCCCCAGCATTTT | CASRLSGTGGHQPQHF
13 | . | . | TRBJ2-1 | TRBV7-3 | TGTGCCAGCAGCTTAGCGGAAAACAATGAGCAGTTCTTC | CASSLAENNEQFF
11 | . | . | TRBJ2-5 | TRBV20-1 | TGCAGTGCTGGGCCGAAAGTGACCCAGTACTTC | CSAGPKVTQYF
16 | . | . | TRBJ1-6 | TRBV4-1 | TGCGCCAGCAGCCCGACGGGACTCTTGACGGACTCACCCCTCCACTTT | CASSPTGLLTDSPLHF
15 | . | . | TRBJ1-3 | TRBV20-1 | TGCAGTGCTAGAGGGGATAGGTTAAGCGGAAACACCATATATTTT | CSARGDRLSGNTIYF
13 | TRBD2 | . | TRBJ2-3 | TRBV20-1 | TGCAGTGCAGCGGGAGGGCCGGGAGATACGCAGTATTTT | CSAAGGPGDTQYF
17 | . | . | TRBJ2-7 | TRBV6-1 | TGTGCCAGCAGTGAGACTAGTTCCCCCGCGGTCGGCTACGAGCAGTACTTC | CASSETSSPAVGYEQYF
14 | . | . | TRBJ1-2 | TRBV28 | TGTGCCACCTCCTTTAGGAGGGGGGACTATGGCTACACCTTC | CATSFRRGDYGYTF
17 | TRBD1 | . | TRBJ2-1 | TRBV15 | TGTGCCACCAGCAGTGGGGGGACAGGTCGATCCTACAATGAGCAGTTCTTC | CATSSGGTGRSYNEQFF
13 | . | . | TRBJ1-6 | TRBV7-2 | TGTGCCAGCAGCCTCCAGAGGGATTCACCCCTCCACTTT | CASSLQRDSPLHF
15 | . | . | TRBJ1-5 | TRBV6-2/TRBV6-3 | TGTGCCAGCAGTTATATGGTTTATAGCAATCAGCCCCAGCATTTT | CASSYMVYSNQPQHF
15 | TRBD1 | few | TRBJ1-3 | TRBV28 | TGTGCCAGCAGTCCGCCGACAGGGGCTGGAAACACCATATATTTT | CASSPPTGAGNTIYF
18 | TRBD2 | . | TRBJ2-6 | TRBV28 | TGTGCCAGCAGTCCTGTGGCTAGCGGGAGCTATGGGGCCAACGTCCTGACTTTC | CASSPVASGSYGANVLTF
14 | TRBD2 | few | TRBJ2-5 | TRBV7-2 | TGTGCCAGCAGTTCACGGGCGGGAGCCGAGACCCAGTACTTC | CASSSRAGAETQYF
12 | . | once | TRBJ2-3 | TRBV28 | TGTGCCAGCAGTATCGGTGGGGTAACGCAGTATTTT | CASSIGGVTQYF
14 | . | few | TRBJ2-5 | TRBV7-9 | TGTGCCAGCAGCTTATCGCGGGGACAAGAGACCCAGTACTTC | CASSLSRGQETQYF